The entry that follows covers one TCR beta chain sequence. Its antigen is unknown. The data belong to a study of Ad26.COV2.S vaccination and SARS-CoV-2 variants. Findings of the study overall: The TCR breadth and depth analyses may have understated or missed part of the total T cell responses. Spike-specific responses of CD8+ and CD4+ T cells were reported to display substantial breadth after vaccination. Vaccine and placebo recipients had comparable breadth of non-spike TCRs.

The V end lost 0 bases, the J end lost 6 bases, and 18 bases lay between the germline ends. Germline CDR1 is LGHDT and CDR2 is YNNKEL (reference sequence). The CDR3 loop spans 16 amino acids. Clones were sequenced by immunoSEQ multiplex PCR, and TCRdb holds only the in-frame ones, with some missing. The sample holds about 350,000 clones, approximately 90% seen once. The sequencing used peripheral blood, collected after recovery from COVID-19. This rearrangement joins TRBV3-1 (or the pseudogene TRBV3-2) to TRBJ2-7; tentatively, D is TRBD1 or TRBD2 (5 bases each). The TCR comes from a human donor who had recovered from COVID-19. DNA for the CDR3: TGTGCCAGCAGCCAAGATCGGGGACGCGTTCTCGGCGAGCAGTACTTC. It codes for CASSQDRGRVLGEQYF.